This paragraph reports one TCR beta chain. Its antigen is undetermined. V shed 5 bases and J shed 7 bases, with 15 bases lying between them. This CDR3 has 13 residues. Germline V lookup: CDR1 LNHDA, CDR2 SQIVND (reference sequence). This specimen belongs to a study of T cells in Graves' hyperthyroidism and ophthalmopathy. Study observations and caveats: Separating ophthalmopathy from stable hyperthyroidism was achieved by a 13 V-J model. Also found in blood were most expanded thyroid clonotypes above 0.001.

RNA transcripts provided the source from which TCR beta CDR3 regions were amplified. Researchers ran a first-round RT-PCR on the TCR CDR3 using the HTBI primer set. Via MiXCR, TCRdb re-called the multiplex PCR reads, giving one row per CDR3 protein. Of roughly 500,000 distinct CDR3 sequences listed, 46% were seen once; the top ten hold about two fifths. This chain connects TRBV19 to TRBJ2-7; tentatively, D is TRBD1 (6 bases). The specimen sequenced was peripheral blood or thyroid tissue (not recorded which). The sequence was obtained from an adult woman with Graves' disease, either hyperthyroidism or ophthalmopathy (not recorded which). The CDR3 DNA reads TGTGCCAGTAGTTCTACAGGGATAGGGGAGCAGTACTTC. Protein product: CASSSTGIGEQYF. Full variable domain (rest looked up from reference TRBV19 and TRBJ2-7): DGGITQSPKYLFRKEGQNVTLSCEQNLNHDAMYWYRQDPGQGLRLIYYSQIVNDFQKGDIAEGYSVSREKKESFPLTVTSAQKNPTAFYLCASSSTGIGEQYFGPGTRLTVT.